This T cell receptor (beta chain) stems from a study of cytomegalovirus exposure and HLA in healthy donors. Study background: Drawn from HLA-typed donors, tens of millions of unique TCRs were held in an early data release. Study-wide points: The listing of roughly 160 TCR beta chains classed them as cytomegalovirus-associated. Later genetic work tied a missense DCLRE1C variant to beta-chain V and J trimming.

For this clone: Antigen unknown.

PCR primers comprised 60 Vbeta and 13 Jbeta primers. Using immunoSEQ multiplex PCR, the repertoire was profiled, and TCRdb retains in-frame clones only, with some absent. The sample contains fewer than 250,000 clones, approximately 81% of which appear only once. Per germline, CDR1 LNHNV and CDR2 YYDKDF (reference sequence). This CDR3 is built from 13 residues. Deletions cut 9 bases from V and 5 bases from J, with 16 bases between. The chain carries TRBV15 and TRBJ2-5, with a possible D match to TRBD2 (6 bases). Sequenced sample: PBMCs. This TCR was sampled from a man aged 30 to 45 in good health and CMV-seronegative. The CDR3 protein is CATGVRRGETQYF. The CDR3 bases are TGTGCCACGGGGGTTCGACGGGGGGAGACCCAGTACTTC.